The rows below give T cell receptor beta chains drawn from one sample of a study of T cell repertoires in cytomegalovirus infection. MiXCR, applied by TCRdb to the reads, yields one record per CDR3 protein. The table includes 830,000 or so distinct CDR3 sequences, 32% detected once. These receptors' antigens are unknown. Material: cultured CD8+ T cells from PBMCs, obtained from culture after CMV antigen stimulation. These receptors came from a human donor in good health (CMV status not recorded). Some clones in this sample may be carry-over from other donors' samples. Each CDR3 is given with its conserved first and last residue. D genes are given only for firm matches. Clone size is stated in some rows and not others, as once, few, many or a class when expanded.

abundance: few; j_gene: TRBJ2-2; v_gene: TRBV4-2; d_gene: TRBD2; len: 16; CDR3nt: TGTGCCAGCAGCCTCACAGCGGGGCTGAACACCGGGGAGCTGTTTTTT; CDR3aa: CASSLTAGLNTGELFF
abundance: -; j_gene: TRBJ2-7; v_gene: TRBV10-1; d_gene: -; len: 14; CDR3nt: TGCGCCAGCAGCAGGGGACCGGGAGTAGACGAGCAGTACTTC; CDR3aa: CASSRGPGVDEQYF
abundance: -; j_gene: TRBJ2-7; v_gene: TRBV5-8; d_gene: -; len: 16; CDR3nt: TGTGCCAGCAGCTCCCTGAGTGGGGGGTACTCCTACGAGCAGTACTTC; CDR3aa: CASSSLSGGYSYEQYF
abundance: few; j_gene: TRBJ1-2; v_gene: TRBV12-5; d_gene: TRBD1; len: 15; CDR3nt: TGTGCTAGTGGTCTTAACGACAGGGAGGACTATGGCTACACCTTC; CDR3aa: CASGLNDREDYGYTF
abundance: -; j_gene: TRBJ1-2; v_gene: TRBV6-6; d_gene: TRBD1; len: 16; CDR3nt: TGTGCCAGCAGCTACAAACAGGGGCCGCTCGTTGGGGGCTACACCTTC; CDR3aa: CASSYKQGPLVGGYTF
abundance: -; j_gene: TRBJ2-1; v_gene: TRBV6-6; d_gene: TRBD2; len: 16; CDR3nt: TGTGCCAGCAGTTACCCACGGGACTACTCCTACAATGAGCAGTTCTTC; CDR3aa: CASSYPRDYSYNEQFF
abundance: few; j_gene: TRBJ1-1; v_gene: TRBV4-1; d_gene: -; len: 15; CDR3nt: TGCGCCAGCAGCCAAGTCACAGGGTTGAGAACTGAAGCTTTCTTT; CDR3aa: CASSQVTGLRTEAFF
abundance: -; j_gene: TRBJ1-4; v_gene: TRBV6-2/TRBV6-3; d_gene: -; len: 12; CDR3nt: TGTGCCAGCAGTTGGGGGAAGGAAAAACTGTTTTTT; CDR3aa: CASSWGKEKLFF
abundance: few; j_gene: TRBJ2-1; v_gene: TRBV27; d_gene: -; len: 16; CDR3nt: TGTGCCAGCAGTCCCGCCGTGGCCAGCTCTTTCAATGAGCAGTTCTTC; CDR3aa: CASSPAVASSFNEQFF
abundance: -; j_gene: TRBJ2-3; v_gene: TRBV11-3; d_gene: TRBD2; len: 17; CDR3nt: TGTGCCAGCAGCGGACTAGCGGGGGAATCTAGCACAGATACGCAGTATTTT; CDR3aa: CASSGLAGESSTDTQYF
abundance: few; j_gene: TRBJ2-6; v_gene: TRBV6-2/TRBV6-3; d_gene: -; len: 14; CDR3nt: TGTGCCAGCAGTTTTCAGTCTGGGGCCAACGTCCTGACTTTC; CDR3aa: CASSFQSGANVLTF
abundance: -; j_gene: TRBJ2-3; v_gene: TRBV19; d_gene: TRBD2; len: 17; CDR3nt: TGTGCCAGTAGTCTTGGACTAGCGAGCTCTAGCACAGATACGCAGTATTTT; CDR3aa: CASSLGLASSSTDTQYF
abundance: -; j_gene: TRBJ2-5; v_gene: TRBV9; d_gene: TRBD2; len: 18; CDR3nt: TGTGCCAGCAGCGTAGCAGCGGGAGGGCAGGCGGGTCAAGAGACCCAGTACTTC; CDR3aa: CASSVAAGGQAGQETQYF
abundance: -; j_gene: TRBJ1-1; v_gene: TRBV7-9; d_gene: -; len: 17; CDR3nt: TGTGCCAGCAGCTTTGCAGGAACCTATAGAGGGAACACTGAAGCTTTCTTT; CDR3aa: CASSFAGTYRGNTEAFF
abundance: few; j_gene: TRBJ1-2; v_gene: TRBV7-9; d_gene: -; len: 11; CDR3nt: TGTGCCAGCAGCTTAGAAACTGGCTACACCTTC; CDR3aa: CASSLETGYTF
abundance: few; j_gene: TRBJ1-1; v_gene: TRBV4-2; d_gene: -; len: 20; CDR3nt: TGTGCCAGCAGCCAAGAGGGGAATCCGGGACACCTAACCTTGAACACTGAAGCTTTCTTT; CDR3aa: CASSQEGNPGHLTLNTEAFF
abundance: few; j_gene: TRBJ2-7; v_gene: TRBV27; d_gene: -; len: 14; CDR3nt: TGTGCCAGCAGTTCAGGACAGAGCTCCTACGAGCAGTACTTC; CDR3aa: CASSSGQSSYEQYF
abundance: -; j_gene: TRBJ2-2; v_gene: TRBV6-6; d_gene: -; len: 14; CDR3nt: TGTGCCAGCAGTTACTCCAGTAGTGCCGGGGAGCTGTTTTTT; CDR3aa: CASSYSSSAGELFF
abundance: -; j_gene: TRBJ2-3; v_gene: TRBV12-5; d_gene: TRBD2; len: 20; CDR3nt: TGTGCTAGTGGATATACCCTACCAAAGGGAGGGATAAAGGACTGGTCTACGCAGTATTTT; CDR3aa: CASGYTLPKGGIKDWSTQYF
abundance: -; j_gene: TRBJ2-3; v_gene: TRBV28; d_gene: TRBD1; len: 16; CDR3nt: TGTGCCAGCTCGGGAGATGGGACAGGGAGCACAGATACGCAGTATTTT; CDR3aa: CASSGDGTGSTDTQYF
abundance: -; j_gene: TRBJ1-1; v_gene: TRBV19; d_gene: -; len: 13; CDR3nt: TGTGCCAGTAGTATAGTATCGAACACTGAAGCTTTCTTT; CDR3aa: CASSIVSNTEAFF
abundance: once; j_gene: TRBJ1-2; v_gene: TRBV12-3/TRBV12-4; d_gene: -; len: 14; CDR3nt: TGTGCCAGCAGTTTATCACCGCCGGGCTATGGCTACACCTTC; CDR3aa: CASSLSPPGYGYTF
abundance: few; j_gene: TRBJ2-1; v_gene: TRBV7-6; d_gene: TRBD2; len: 16; CDR3nt: TGTGCCAGCAGCTTCCGACTAGCGGGGGCGGACAATGAGCAGTTCTTC; CDR3aa: CASSFRLAGADNEQFF
abundance: few; j_gene: TRBJ2-1; v_gene: TRBV29-1; d_gene: -; len: 13; CDR3nt: TGCAGCGTTGTGGATCTGGGGTGGAATGAGCAGTTCTTC; CDR3aa: CSVVDLGWNEQFF
abundance: few; j_gene: TRBJ1-3; v_gene: TRBV7-8; d_gene: -; len: 16; CDR3nt: TGTGCCAGCAGCTTAGGCCTTGGGGGCGCTGGAAACACCATATATTTT; CDR3aa: CASSLGLGGAGNTIYF
abundance: few; j_gene: TRBJ1-6; v_gene: TRBV7-6; d_gene: -; len: 17; CDR3nt: TGTGCCAGCAGCTTATTGCCGTCCGCAGAAGGCAATTCACCCCTCCACTTT; CDR3aa: CASSLLPSAEGNSPLHF
abundance: -; j_gene: TRBJ2-1; v_gene: TRBV2; d_gene: -; len: 12; CDR3nt: TGTGCCAGCTGCCCTACTAGCAATGAGCAGTTCTTC; CDR3aa: CASCPTSNEQFF
abundance: few; j_gene: TRBJ2-2; v_gene: TRBV7-9; d_gene: -; len: 15; CDR3nt: TGTGCCAGCAGCCCCCTTAGCGAGAACACCGGGGAGCTGTTTTTT; CDR3aa: CASSPLSENTGELFF
abundance: many; j_gene: TRBJ1-5; v_gene: TRBV7-8; d_gene: -; len: 15; CDR3nt: TGTGCCAGCAGCTTACCTGGAGGAGTCGATCAGCCCCAGCATTTT; CDR3aa: CASSLPGGVDQPQHF
abundance: -; j_gene: TRBJ1-5; v_gene: TRBV24-1; d_gene: TRBD1; len: 14; CDR3nt: TGTGCCACCAGTGATGGACAGGGGGATCAGCCCCAGCATTTT; CDR3aa: CATSDGQGDQPQHF
abundance: many; j_gene: TRBJ2-3; v_gene: TRBV7-6; d_gene: TRBD2; len: 18; CDR3nt: TGTGCCAGCAGCTCTTCACGAGGACTAGCGGGGGAACTAGATACGCAGTATTTT; CDR3aa: CASSSSRGLAGELDTQYF
abundance: few; j_gene: TRBJ2-2; v_gene: TRBV12-3/TRBV12-4; d_gene: -; len: 16; CDR3nt: TGTGCCAGCAGTTTAGCGCCAAACTTGAACACCGGGGAGCTGTTTTTT; CDR3aa: CASSLAPNLNTGELFF
abundance: -; j_gene: TRBJ2-5; v_gene: TRBV5-4; d_gene: TRBD1; len: 16; CDR3nt: TGTGCCAGCAGCAAAGGACAGGGGGGGTACCAAGAGACCCAGTACTTC; CDR3aa: CASSKGQGGYQETQYF
abundance: few; j_gene: TRBJ1-5; v_gene: TRBV4-3; d_gene: -; len: 14; CDR3nt: TGCGCCAGCAGCCAGTTCTATGGGACTCAGCCCCAGCATTTT; CDR3aa: CASSQFYGTQPQHF
abundance: few; j_gene: TRBJ2-1; v_gene: TRBV6-5; d_gene: -; len: 14; CDR3nt: TGTGCCAGCAGTTGGGGGGACGCCTACAATGAGCAGTTCTTC; CDR3aa: CASSWGDAYNEQFF
abundance: few; j_gene: TRBJ2-7; v_gene: TRBV4-1; d_gene: TRBD2; len: 15; CDR3nt: TGCGCCAGCAGCCAAGACGGGCTAGCGGGGGACGTGCAGTACTTC; CDR3aa: CASSQDGLAGDVQYF
abundance: -; j_gene: TRBJ1-1; v_gene: TRBV29-1; d_gene: -; len: 14; CDR3nt: TGCAGCGCCGGCCCCGGCAGGCAGCTGACTGAAGCTTTCTTT; CDR3aa: CSAGPGRQLTEAFF
abundance: few; j_gene: TRBJ1-2; v_gene: TRBV5-6; d_gene: TRBD1; len: 11; CDR3nt: TGTGCCAGCAGCTGGGACAGGTCCTACACCTTC; CDR3aa: CASSWDRSYTF
abundance: few; j_gene: TRBJ1-6; v_gene: TRBV27; d_gene: -; len: 16; CDR3nt: TGTGCCAGCAACGCTAGACTCGGGGGGCATCTTTCACCCCTCCACTTT; CDR3aa: CASNARLGGHLSPLHF
abundance: -; j_gene: TRBJ2-3; v_gene: TRBV6-1; d_gene: -; len: 17; CDR3nt: TGTGCCAGCAGTGAAGCGGGGGCAGGGTATAGCACAGATACGCAGTATTTT; CDR3aa: CASSEAGAGYSTDTQYF
abundance: -; j_gene: TRBJ1-6; v_gene: TRBV7-9; d_gene: -; len: 16; CDR3nt: TGTGCCAGCAGACCAGCAGGTTACTCCTATAATTCACCCCTCCACTTT; CDR3aa: CASRPAGYSYNSPLHF
abundance: few; j_gene: TRBJ1-3; v_gene: TRBV2; d_gene: -; len: 15; CDR3nt: TGTGCCAGCAGCATGAGTGGCAGGGCTGGAAACACCATATATTTT; CDR3aa: CASSMSGRAGNTIYF
abundance: few; j_gene: TRBJ2-7; v_gene: TRBV12-3/TRBV12-4; d_gene: -; len: 15; CDR3nt: TGTGCCAGCAGTGGGTTGGGGACAAATTCCTACGAGCAGTACTTC; CDR3aa: CASSGLGTNSYEQYF
abundance: -; j_gene: TRBJ1-1; v_gene: TRBV6-8; d_gene: TRBD1; len: 17; CDR3nt: TGTGCCAGCAGCATGTCTAACAGGGGGGTCATGAACACTGAAGCTTTCTTT; CDR3aa: CASSMSNRGVMNTEAFF
abundance: few; j_gene: TRBJ2-1; v_gene: TRBV27; d_gene: TRBD2; len: 17; CDR3nt: TGTGCCAGCAGACAGGGGACTAGCGGGGGTCGTTACAATGAGCAGTTCTTC; CDR3aa: CASRQGTSGGRYNEQFF
abundance: once; j_gene: TRBJ2-1; v_gene: TRBV28; d_gene: -; len: 14; CDR3nt: TGTGCCAGCAGTTTATATGGGGAGTACAATGAGCAGTTCTTC; CDR3aa: CASSLYGEYNEQFF
abundance: -; j_gene: TRBJ2-5; v_gene: TRBV9; d_gene: -; len: 15; CDR3nt: TGTGCCAGCAGCGCCGAGGGTCTAGCTGGGGAGACCCAGTACTTC; CDR3aa: CASSAEGLAGETQYF
abundance: -; j_gene: TRBJ2-7; v_gene: TRBV19; d_gene: -; len: 19; CDR3nt: TGTGCCAGTAGTCAAACGAGTCTTGAGGTAAAGGACCTCTCCTACGAGCAGTACTTC; CDR3aa: CASSQTSLEVKDLSYEQYF
abundance: many; j_gene: TRBJ1-6; v_gene: TRBV7-6; d_gene: -; len: 15; CDR3nt: TGTGCCAGCAGCTCAAGGTGGGAGAACGATTCACCCCTCCACTTT; CDR3aa: CASSSRWENDSPLHF
abundance: -; j_gene: TRBJ2-5; v_gene: TRBV5-4; d_gene: TRBD1; len: 14; CDR3nt: TGTGCCAGCAGCGGAGGACAGGATCAAGAGACCCAGTACTTC; CDR3aa: CASSGGQDQETQYF
abundance: many; j_gene: TRBJ1-5; v_gene: TRBV7-2; d_gene: -; len: 15; CDR3nt: TGTGCCAGCAGCTTAAACCCTTATAGCAATCAGCCCCAGCATTTT; CDR3aa: CASSLNPYSNQPQHF
abundance: many; j_gene: TRBJ2-7; v_gene: TRBV7-6; d_gene: TRBD2; len: 16; CDR3nt: TGTGCCAGCAGCGCTCTACTAGCGGGGGGAGCCTACGAGCAGTACTTC; CDR3aa: CASSALLAGGAYEQYF
abundance: -; j_gene: TRBJ1-5; v_gene: TRBV15; d_gene: -; len: 18; CDR3nt: TGTGCCACCAGCAGATACGGGACTGCGGATTATAGCAATCAGCCCCAGCATTTT; CDR3aa: CATSRYGTADYSNQPQHF
abundance: few; j_gene: TRBJ2-4; v_gene: TRBV12-5; d_gene: -; len: 15; CDR3nt: TGTGCTAGTGGTCAAGGGGCATTAGCCAAAAACATTCAGTACTTC; CDR3aa: CASGQGALAKNIQYF
abundance: once; j_gene: TRBJ1-1; v_gene: TRBV9; d_gene: -; len: 13; CDR3nt: TGTGCCAGCAGCGTGGACAAGCGGAGTGAAGCTTTCTTT; CDR3aa: CASSVDKRSEAFF
abundance: -; j_gene: TRBJ2-7; v_gene: TRBV19; d_gene: TRBD1; len: 14; CDR3nt: TGTGCCAGTAGTATGGGACAGGCTCCAGGGGAGCAGTACTTC; CDR3aa: CASSMGQAPGEQYF
abundance: -; j_gene: TRBJ2-3; v_gene: TRBV10-2; d_gene: TRBD2; len: 17; CDR3nt: TGCGCCAGCAGTGAGTGGCTAGCGGGGGGGCCAACAGATACGCAGTATTTT; CDR3aa: CASSEWLAGGPTDTQYF
abundance: -; j_gene: TRBJ2-7; v_gene: TRBV4-2; d_gene: TRBD2; len: 17; CDR3nt: TGTGCCAGCAGCCAGCGTATCGGTGGGACTAGTGGGTACGAGCAGTACTTC; CDR3aa: CASSQRIGGTSGYEQYF
abundance: once; j_gene: TRBJ2-3; v_gene: TRBV27; d_gene: TRBD2; len: 16; CDR3nt: TGTGCCAGCAGTTTAACTAGCGGGGACGCGTCAGATACGCAGTATTTT; CDR3aa: CASSLTSGDASDTQYF
abundance: few; j_gene: TRBJ1-1; v_gene: TRBV7-6; d_gene: TRBD1; len: 17; CDR3nt: TGTGCCAGCAGCTCACAAATGGAGACAGGGACGAACACTGAAGCTTTCTTT; CDR3aa: CASSSQMETGTNTEAFF